Below, 11 T cell receptor beta chains from the same sample are listed, as sequenced in a study of control samples from healthy donors and cancer patients. TCRdb keeps only in-frame clones here, not all; method: immunoSEQ multiplex PCR. Here the sample spans under 450,000 clones, around nine tenths being singletons. The sample was PBMCs. The receptors shown here come from a man aged 40-49 years with head and neck cancer.

This clone was counted a single time. The rearrangement joins TRBV10-1 to TRBJ2-3, with 7 bases that match TRBD1. The germline V gene has CDR1 WNHNN and CDR2 SYGVQD (reference sequence). The CDR3 extends over 16 amino acids. J gave up 2 bases and V 6 bases, and 11 bases lay outside the gene matches. The CDR3 protein is CASSPSTGVFTDTQYF. CDR3 bases: TGCGCCAGCAGCCCATCTACAGGGGTTTTCACAGATACGCAGTATTTT.

The gene calls are TRBV7-3 and TRBJ2-7; no clear D. Germline V CDR1 and CDR2: SGHTA, FQGTGA. Trimming took off 5 bases at V and 0 bases at J, with 5 bases between the two ends. CDR3 length equals 12 residues. CDR3 in amino acids: CASSALSYEQYF. CDR3 nucleotides: TGTGCCAGCAGCGCCCTCTCCTACGAGCAGTACTTC.

V is TRBV4-3 and J is TRBJ1-4; TRBD1 is a possible D gene (5 bases). The CDR3 is 13 residues long. Trimming pared 3 bases from V and 11 bases from J, leaving 13 bases between. Germline values: CDR1 LGHNA, CDR2 YSLEER. The chain's CDR3 is CASSQHGGRKLFF. CDR3 DNA: TGCGCCAGCAGCCAGCACGGGGGTAGGAAACTGTTTTTT.

The chain couples TRBV27 to TRBJ2-4; D possibly uses TRBD1 or TRBD2 (5 bases each). Deletions cut 6 bases from V and 7 bases from J, with 16 bases between. The CDR3 is made up of 14 amino acids. CDR1 is MNHEY, CDR2 SMNVEV, per germline (reference sequence). The CDR3 DNA reads as TGTGCCAGCAGGGGGGTGGGGGATCCCAACATTCAGTACTTC. Protein sequence: CASRGVGDPNIQYF.

This clone occurred once. This chain's CDR3 is CASSINFIMGGYTEAFF. CDR3 sequence (DNA): TGTGCCAGTAGTATAAATTTTATTATGGGGGGCTACACTGAAGCTTTCTTT. The chain employs TRBV19 and TRBJ1-1, with D possibly being TRBD1 (6 bases). CDR1 and CDR2 (germline): LNHDA, SQIVND (reference sequence). The CDR3 spans 17 residues. Between the trimmed V and J ends, which lost 2 bases and 3 bases, there was a span of 19 bases.

J is TRBJ2-1 and V is TRBV5-1; 10 bases are shared with TRBD2. Looked up from germline, CDR1 is SGHRS and CDR2 is YFSETQ. The CDR3 is made up of 15 amino acids. V lost 4 bases to trimming and J lost 7 bases; unmatched junction nucleotides: 8. DNA of the CDR3: TGCGCCAGCAGCGCAGCGGGAGGGCCAGGAAATGAGCAGTTCTTC. Amino acid sequence: CASSAAGGPGNEQFF.

Note on this clone: This sequence may be a read error, since a much larger clone differs from it by one base. Other nucleotide sequences in the sample specify the same CDR3. The CDR3 sequence: CASSELAGGQETQYF. CDR3 coding DNA: TGTGCCAGCAGTGAACTAGCGGGAGGGCAAGAGACCCAGTACTTC. The rearrangement joins TRBV6-1 to TRBJ2-5; 12 bases are shared with TRBD2. The junction had 0 bases not matched to a gene; V was cut back by 2 bases and J by 2 bases. The CDR3 is made up of 15 amino acids. Germline CDR1 MNHNS, CDR2 SASEGT.

This clone came up once. The V gene is TRBV27, the J gene TRBJ2-7, with D uncertain. The CDR3 consists of 13 residues. Germline lookup yields CDR1 MNHEY and CDR2 SMNVEV (reference sequence). V gave up 5 bases and J gave up 1 base, with 9 bases separating them. CDR3 nucleotide sequence: TGTGCCAGCAGTCTTCACCGATCCTACGAGCAGTACTTC. Translation gives CASSLHRSYEQYF.

V and J are TRBV9 and TRBJ2-1, with 9 bases that match TRBD1. Losses at the gene ends were 3 bases for V and 7 bases for J; bases not matched to a gene: 14. Germline-derived CDR1 and CDR2 are SGDLS and YYNGEE. CDR3 length: 17 residues. The CDR3 nucleotides are TGTGCCAGCAGCGGATGGGATCCGGGACAGGGACGAAATGAGCAGTTCTTC. Translation: CASSGWDPGQGRNEQFF.

This clone was counted once. The genes are TRBV2 and TRBJ1-5; no clear D. CDR3 length equals 11 residues. The germline V gene encodes CDR1 SNHLY and CDR2 FYNNEI. Trimming removed 0 bases at V and 13 bases at J, with 7 bases between. The DNA for the CDR3 is TGTGCCAGCAGTGAAGCAGTACATCAGCATTTT. Translating it yields CASSEAVHQHF.

The chain is built from TRBV10-3 and TRBJ2-3, with D maybe TRBD2 (5 bases). The CDR3 has 16 residues. CDR1 ENHRY and CDR2 SYGVKD come from the germline V gene. Trimming took off 2 bases at V and 4 bases at J, with 16 bases between the two ends. CDR3 residues: CAISEGGRVIPDTQYF. The CDR3 DNA reads as TGTGCCATCAGTGAGGGAGGACGGGTTATCCCAGATACGCAGTATTTT.